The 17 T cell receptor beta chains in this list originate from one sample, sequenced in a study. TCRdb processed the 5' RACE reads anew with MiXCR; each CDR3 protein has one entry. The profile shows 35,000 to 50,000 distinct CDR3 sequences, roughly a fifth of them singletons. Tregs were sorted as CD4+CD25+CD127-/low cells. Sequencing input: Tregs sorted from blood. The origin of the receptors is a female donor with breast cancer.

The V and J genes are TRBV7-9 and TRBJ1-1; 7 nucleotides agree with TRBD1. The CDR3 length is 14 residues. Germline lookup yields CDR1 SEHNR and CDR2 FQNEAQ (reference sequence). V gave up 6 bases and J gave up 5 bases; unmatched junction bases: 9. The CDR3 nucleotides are TGTGCCAGCAGATTGTCGACAGGGAGGACTGAAGCTTTCTTT. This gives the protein CASRLSTGRTEAFF.

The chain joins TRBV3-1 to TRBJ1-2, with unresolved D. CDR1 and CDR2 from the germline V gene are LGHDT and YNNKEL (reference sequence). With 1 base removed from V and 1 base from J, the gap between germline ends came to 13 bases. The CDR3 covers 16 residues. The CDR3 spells CASSQADSNYNYGYTF. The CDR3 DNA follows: TGTGCCAGCAGCCAAGCGGACTCCAACTATAACTATGGCTACACCTTC.

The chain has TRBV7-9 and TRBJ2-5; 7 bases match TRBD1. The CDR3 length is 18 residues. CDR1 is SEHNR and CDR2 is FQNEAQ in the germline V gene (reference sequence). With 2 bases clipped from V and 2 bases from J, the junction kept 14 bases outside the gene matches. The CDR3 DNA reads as TGTGCCAGCAGCTTACCGAAGAAGTCACAGGGGCGGCAAGAGACCCAGTACTTC. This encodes CASSLPKKSQGRQETQYF.

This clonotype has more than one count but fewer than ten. The chain's CDR3 is CSAIGGPGREETQYF. CDR3 in DNA: TGCAGTGCTATAGGGGGGCCGGGCAGGGAGGAGACCCAGTACTTC. V usage is TRBV20-1 and J usage is TRBJ2-5; possibly TRBD1 or TRBD2 for D (6 bases each). The V end lost 4 bases, the J end lost 5 bases, and 20 bases lay between the germline ends. The CDR3 is made up of 15 amino acids. Looked up from germline, CDR1 is DFQATT and CDR2 is SNEGSKA (reference sequence).

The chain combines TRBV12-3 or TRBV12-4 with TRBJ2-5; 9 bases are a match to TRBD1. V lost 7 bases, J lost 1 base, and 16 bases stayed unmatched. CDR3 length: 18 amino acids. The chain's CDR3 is CASNRFVLGQGIQETQYF. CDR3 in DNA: TGTGCCAGCAATCGATTCGTGCTGGGACAGGGCATCCAAGAGACCCAGTACTTC.

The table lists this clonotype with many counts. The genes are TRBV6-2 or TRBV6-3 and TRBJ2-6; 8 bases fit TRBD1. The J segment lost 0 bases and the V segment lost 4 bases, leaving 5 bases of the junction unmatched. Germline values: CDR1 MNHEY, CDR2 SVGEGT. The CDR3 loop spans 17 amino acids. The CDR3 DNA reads TGTGCCAGCAGTTTGCGGGACAGGCGCTCTGGGGCCAACGTCCTGACTTTC. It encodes CASSLRDRRSGANVLTF.

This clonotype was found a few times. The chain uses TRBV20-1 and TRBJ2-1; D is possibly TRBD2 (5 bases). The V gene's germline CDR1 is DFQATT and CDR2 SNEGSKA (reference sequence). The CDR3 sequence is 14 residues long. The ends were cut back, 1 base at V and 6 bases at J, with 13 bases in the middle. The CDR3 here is CSARGPLGINEQFF. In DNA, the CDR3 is TGCAGTGCTAGAGGACCACTCGGGATCAATGAGCAGTTCTTC.

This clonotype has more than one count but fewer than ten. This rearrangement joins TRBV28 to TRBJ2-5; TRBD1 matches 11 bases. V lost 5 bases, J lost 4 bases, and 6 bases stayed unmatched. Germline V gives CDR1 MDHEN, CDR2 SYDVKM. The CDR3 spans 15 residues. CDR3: CASSIRTGGIETQYF. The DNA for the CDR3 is TGTGCCAGCAGTATACGGACAGGGGGCATAGAGACCCAGTACTTC. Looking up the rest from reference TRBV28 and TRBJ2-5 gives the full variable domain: DVKVTQSSRYLVKRTGEKVFLECVQDMDHENMFWYRQDPGLGLRLIYFSYDVKMKEKGDIPEGYSVSREKKERFSLILESASTNQTSMYLCASSIRTGGIETQYFGPGTRLLVL.

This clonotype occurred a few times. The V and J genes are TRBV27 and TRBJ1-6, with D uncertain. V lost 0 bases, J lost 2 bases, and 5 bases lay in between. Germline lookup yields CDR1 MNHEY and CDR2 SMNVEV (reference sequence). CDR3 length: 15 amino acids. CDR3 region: CASSLSSAYNSPLHF. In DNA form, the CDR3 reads TGTGCCAGCAGTTTATCATCAGCCTATAATTCACCCCTCCACTTT.

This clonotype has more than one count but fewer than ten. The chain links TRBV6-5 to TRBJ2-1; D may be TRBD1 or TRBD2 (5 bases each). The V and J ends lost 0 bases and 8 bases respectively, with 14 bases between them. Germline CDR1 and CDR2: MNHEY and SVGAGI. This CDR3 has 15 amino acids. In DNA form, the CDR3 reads TGTGCCAGCAGTTACTCGGGGACGGTACTGGATGAGCAGTTCTTC. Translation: CASSYSGTVLDEQFF.

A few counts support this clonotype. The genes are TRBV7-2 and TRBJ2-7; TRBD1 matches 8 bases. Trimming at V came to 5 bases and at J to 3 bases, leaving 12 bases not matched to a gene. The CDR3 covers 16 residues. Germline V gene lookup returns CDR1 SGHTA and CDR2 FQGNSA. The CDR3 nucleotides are TGTGCCAGCAGCCCCTATGGCAGGGGGCTTCGCTACGAGCAGTACTTC. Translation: CASSPYGRGLRYEQYF. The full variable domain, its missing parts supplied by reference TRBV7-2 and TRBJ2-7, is GAGVSQSPSNKVTEKGKDVELRCDPISGHTALYWYRQSLGQGLEFLIYFQGNSAPDKSGLPSDRFSAERTGGSVSTLTIQRTQQEDSAVYLCASSPYGRGLRYEQYFGPGTRLTVT.

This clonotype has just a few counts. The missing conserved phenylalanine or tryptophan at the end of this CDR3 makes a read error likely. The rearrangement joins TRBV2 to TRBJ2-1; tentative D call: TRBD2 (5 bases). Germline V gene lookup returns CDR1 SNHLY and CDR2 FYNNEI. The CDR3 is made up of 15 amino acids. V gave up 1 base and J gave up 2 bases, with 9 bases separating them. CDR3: CASSEVAGAYNEQFS. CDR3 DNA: TGTGCCAGCAGTGAAGTTGCGGGCGCCTACAATGAGCAGTTCTCC.

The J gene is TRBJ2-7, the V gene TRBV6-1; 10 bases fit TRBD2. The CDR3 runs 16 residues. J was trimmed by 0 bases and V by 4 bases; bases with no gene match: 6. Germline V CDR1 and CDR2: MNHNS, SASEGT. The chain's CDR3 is CASSGRTSGSSYEQYF. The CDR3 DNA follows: TGTGCCAGCAGTGGCCGGACTAGCGGTAGCTCCTACGAGCAGTACTTC.

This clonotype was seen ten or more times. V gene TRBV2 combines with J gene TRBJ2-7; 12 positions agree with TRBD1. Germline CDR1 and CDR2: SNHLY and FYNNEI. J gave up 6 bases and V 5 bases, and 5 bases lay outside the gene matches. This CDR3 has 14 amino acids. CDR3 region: CASSWLGQGAEQYF. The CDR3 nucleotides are TGTGCCAGCAGTTGGCTGGGACAGGGGGCCGAGCAGTACTTC.

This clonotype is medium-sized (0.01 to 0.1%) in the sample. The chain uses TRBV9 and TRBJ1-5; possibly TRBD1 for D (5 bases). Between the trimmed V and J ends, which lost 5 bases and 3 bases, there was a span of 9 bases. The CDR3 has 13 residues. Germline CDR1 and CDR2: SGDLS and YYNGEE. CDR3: CASSPTDNQPQHF. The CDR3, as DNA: TGTGCCAGCAGTCCGACAGACAATCAGCCCCAGCATTTT.

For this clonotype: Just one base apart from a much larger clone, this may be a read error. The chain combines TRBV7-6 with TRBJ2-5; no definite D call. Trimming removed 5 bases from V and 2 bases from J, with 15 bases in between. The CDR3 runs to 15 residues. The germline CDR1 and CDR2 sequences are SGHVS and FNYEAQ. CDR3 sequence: CASSTGIGAQETQYF. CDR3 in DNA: TGTGCCAGCAGCACTGGGATAGGAGCACAAGAGACCCAGTACTTC.

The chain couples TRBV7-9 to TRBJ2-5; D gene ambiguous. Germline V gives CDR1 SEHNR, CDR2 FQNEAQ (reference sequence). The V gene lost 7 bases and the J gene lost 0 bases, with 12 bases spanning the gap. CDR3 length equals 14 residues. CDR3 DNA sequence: TGTGCCAGCATGGATACATTGTACCAAGAGACCCAGTACTTC. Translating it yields CASMDTLYQETQYF.